The T cell receptor (beta chain) described here comes from a study of beta chain features in type 1 diabetes. CDR1 and CDR2 from the germline V gene are MNHEY and SMNVEV (reference sequence). The V and J ends lost 5 bases and 1 base respectively, with 21 bases between them. The CDR3 has 17 residues. As for this clone: Its matching antigen is unknown.

Expressed TCRB transcripts were sequenced, since all the RNA that had been isolated was reverse transcribed. The table came from immunoSEQ multiplex PCR; TCRdb's copy has only in-frame clones and leaves some out. The repertoire holds about 26,000 clones, with around half as singletons. General study findings and limits: Type 1 diabetes patients showed a moderate but significant shortening of TCRB CDR3s in all four CD4+ subsets.

The sequence came from a man aged 30 to 45 with type 1 diabetes. The specimen sequenced was stem cell memory CD4+ T cells from blood. V gene TRBV27 combines with J gene TRBJ2-7; maybe TRBD2 (5 bases). CDR3 residues: CASSTSRGNTPSYEQYF. Here the CDR3 DNA reads TGTGCCAGCAGTACCAGCCGGGGTAATACTCCTTCCTACGAGCAGTACTTC.